These T cell receptor beta chains were read from a single sample in a study of shared clonotypes between healthy human individuals. This table comes from immunoSEQ multiplex PCR, and its TCRdb copy is limited to in-frame clones, with some not included. The table includes about 1.5 million clones, around 98% detected once. The sequenced sample was naive CD4+ T cells sorted from blood. These receptors all come from a man aged 30 to 39 in good health. Both conserved end residues are part of each CDR3. The D gene is left open where the match is weak. Not all rows give a size; the values are once, few, many and, for expanded clones, a class.

clone size	V gene	J gene	D gene	CDR3 DNA	CDR3 protein
once	TRBV2	TRBJ2-5	TRBD1	TGTGCCAGCAACCGGGACAGGAATCAAGAGACCCAGTACTTC	CASNRDRNQETQYF
-	TRBV10-2	TRBJ2-7	-	TGCGCCTCGGTTAGGACACTAAGCTCCTACGAGCAGTACTTC	CASVRTLSSYEQYF
-	TRBV6-5	TRBJ1-2	TRBD1	TGTGCCAGCAGTCTCTGGACAGGGGAGTCTAACGGCTACACCTTC	CASSLWTGESNGYTF
-	TRBV28	TRBJ2-2	-	TGTGCCAGCAGGGGGGCTGGACGGAACACCGGGGAGCTGTTTTTT	CASRGAGRNTGELFF
-	TRBV10-2	TRBJ2-7	TRBD2	TGCGCCAGCGGGGCACGAGCGGGAGGGCCGTACGAGCAGTACTTC	CASGARAGGPYEQYF
-	TRBV6-5	TRBJ1-5	TRBD1	TGTGCCAGCAAGGACAGGGGGAATCAGCCCCAGCATTTT	CASKDRGNQPQHF
once	TRBV10-3	TRBJ2-1	TRBD2	TGTGCCATCAGTGGGGAGACTAGCGGGAGGGACGATGAGCAGTTCTTC	CAISGETSGRDDEQFF
-	TRBV11-2	TRBJ2-7	TRBD2	TGTGCCAGCAGCTTCCCTGGACTAGCGGGAGCATACGAGCAGTACTTC	CASSFPGLAGAYEQYF
-	TRBV6-1	TRBJ1-1	-	TGTGCCAGCACATCTGGCGGGTCCGGGAACACTGAAGCTTTCTTT	CASTSGGSGNTEAFF
-	TRBV27	TRBJ2-5	TRBD1	TGTGCCAGCAGATGGACAGGGGGCCGGCAAGAGACCCAGTACTTC	CASRWTGGRQETQYF
-	TRBV11-3	TRBJ2-7	TRBD2	TGTGCCAGCAGTTCTTCCGGGAGGGCCTCCCAGTACTTC	CASSSSGRASQYF
-	TRBV9	TRBJ2-3	-	TGTGCCAGCAGCCTAGGACAGATCCACACAGATACGCAGTATTTT	CASSLGQIHTDTQYF
-	TRBV18	TRBJ2-1	-	TGTGCCAGCTCAACAGTGGGGCCCCGAGGAGGGGTAGAGCAGTTCTTC	CASSTVGPRGGVEQFF
-	TRBV29-1	TRBJ1-5	-	TGCAGCGTTGTGCCCGAGGGCAATCAGCCCCAGCATTTT	CSVVPEGNQPQHF
once	TRBV11-2	TRBJ2-3	TRBD1	TGTGCCAGCAGCTCGTTTTCGACAGGGGTGGTGGTAGATACGCAGTATTTT	CASSSFSTGVVVDTQYF
-	TRBV27	TRBJ2-1	TRBD2	TGTGCCAGCAGTTTTCTTGGTCTAGCGGGTCACTACAATGAGCAGTTCTTC	CASSFLGLAGHYNEQFF
-	TRBV7-8	TRBJ1-2	-	TGTGCCAGCAGCTTAGCCACGACGCTCGGTGGCTACACCTTC	CASSLATTLGGYTF